Listed here are 25 T cell receptor beta chains from one sample, sequenced in a study of human T cells and chemical hapten exposure. TCRdb independently ran MiXCR on the RACE reads; one entry per CDR3 protein. The profile shows some 60,000 distinct CDR3 sequences, around 12% of them singletons. The time point denotes: patch test 3, about 24 weeks after DPC sensitization. The treatment is: therapeutic diphenylcyclopropenone sensitization with weekly scalp DPC. The sequencing used whole blood, collected in connection with sensitization to the hapten diphenylcyclopropenone (DPC). These TCRs come from a man under 40 with alopecia areata. Some clones in this sample may be carry-over from other donors' samples.

CDR3 protein: CASSQWEGLSTDTQYF. The DNA of the CDR3 is TGTGCCAGCAGCCAATGGGAGGGCCTAAGCACAGATACGCAGTATTTT. This sequence joins TRBV14 and TRBJ2-3; 7 positions agree with TRBD2. J gave up 0 bases and V 2 bases, and 5 bases lay outside the gene matches. The germline V gene has CDR1 SGHDN and CDR2 FVKESK. The CDR3 runs to 16 residues.

At least ten counts were recorded for this clonotype. The CDR3: CASSSDRTRDRAFF. CDR3 nucleotides: TGTGCCAGCAGCTCAGACAGGACACGAGATAGAGCTTTCTTT. The V and J genes are TRBV7-8 and TRBJ1-1, with a tentative D call TRBD1 (6 bases). The CDR3 covers 14 residues. From germline, CDR1 is SGHVS and CDR2 FQNEAQ. V dropped 4 bases and J dropped 10 bases, with 19 bases sitting between them.

This chain links TRBV12-5 with TRBJ2-1; D gene uncertain. The CDR3 is 14 amino acids. Germline V CDR1 and CDR2: LGHNT, FRNRAP. Deletions cut 6 bases from V and 6 bases from J, with 15 bases between. CDR3 sequence: CASGAAGLINEQFF. The DNA of the CDR3 is TGTGCTAGTGGGGCGGCAGGCCTTATCAATGAGCAGTTCTTC.

The CDR3 is CASNGLGARGYTF. The CDR3 DNA is TGTGCCAGCAATGGATTAGGGGCACGAGGCTACACCTTC. The V and J genes are TRBV9 and TRBJ1-2; D is possibly TRBD1 (5 bases). This CDR3 has 13 amino acids. Per the germline V gene, CDR1 is SGDLS and CDR2 is YYNGEE. Trimming took off 6 bases at V and 8 bases at J, with 17 bases between the two ends.

In its sample, this clonotype was seen many times. This rearrangement joins TRBV27 to TRBJ1-2; 11 nucleotides agree with TRBD1. This CDR3 region has 16 residues. The trim removed 6 bases at V and 3 bases at J, leaving 9 bases unmatched. Germline CDR1 MNHEY, CDR2 SMNVEV (reference sequence). CDR3 sequence: CASSLHGQGADYGYTF. The DNA of the CDR3 is TGTGCCAGCAGCTTACACGGACAGGGGGCCGACTATGGCTACACCTTC.

This clonotype was found many times. At one end, the junction sequence differs from germline, possibly due to a read error. This sequence joins TRBV7-7 and TRBJ2-1; 16 bases line up with TRBD2. Per the germline V gene, CDR1 is SSHAT and CDR2 is FNYEAQ (reference sequence). This CDR3 comprises 20 residues. As DNA, the CDR3 is TGTGCTAGCAGCTTAAGTCTCGGGACTAGCGGGGGGGCTGGATACAATGAGCAGTTCTTC. Translation gives CASSLSLGTSGGAGYNEQFF.

This clonotype was picked up a small number of times. The chain recombines TRBV3-1 with TRBJ1-3; TRBD1 might be the D (6 bases). Per the germline V gene, CDR1 is LGHDT and CDR2 is YNNKEL (reference sequence). The CDR3 totals 16 residues. Between the trimmed V and J ends, which lost 4 bases and 3 bases, there was a span of 16 bases. The CDR3: CASSPRGRTDGNTIYF. DNA for the CDR3: TGTGCCAGCAGCCCCCGAGGGAGGACAGATGGAAACACCATATATTTT.

This clonotype has at least ten counts. The chain links TRBV10-3 to TRBJ2-3; TRBD1 or TRBD2 may be the D gene (5 bases each). Germline CDR1 reads ENHRY; CDR2 reads SYGVKD. The CDR3 has 14 amino acids. The germline V and J ends were trimmed by 2 bases and 10 bases, with 16 bases remaining between them. The CDR3 region is CAISEAVGTDSQYF. The CDR3 nucleotides read TGTGCCATCAGTGAGGCGGTAGGGACCGACTCGCAGTATTTT.

The V and J genes are TRBV28 and TRBJ2-1; tentatively, D is TRBD1 (5 bases). This CDR3 is built from 15 residues. Germline CDR1 and CDR2: MDHEN and SYDVKM. Trimming shortened V by 2 bases and J by 2 bases, and 10 bases separated the two germline ends. The CDR3 DNA sequence: TGTGCCAGCAGTTTAGGGGCTCTGGCCTACAATGAGCAGTTCTTC. Protein sequence: CASSLGALAYNEQFF.

The chain joins TRBV7-2 to TRBJ1-2; maybe TRBD1 (5 bases). The V and J ends lost 4 bases and 0 bases respectively, with 9 bases between them. The CDR3 consists of 14 residues. Germline lookup yields CDR1 SGHTA and CDR2 FQGNSA. CDR3 DNA: TGTGCCAGCAGCTACGGACAATCTAACTATGGCTACACCTTC. Translating it yields CASSYGQSNYGYTF.

This clonotype was counted ten times or more. The chain joins TRBV5-8 to TRBJ1-1; no firm D call. Trimming removed 4 bases at V and 5 bases at J, with 15 bases between. The CDR3 consists of 14 residues. Germline V gene data show CDR1 as SGHTS and CDR2 as YDEGEE. The CDR3 loop is CASSHRGIGTEAFF. Here the CDR3 DNA reads TGTGCCAGCAGCCATCGAGGGATTGGTACTGAAGCTTTCTTT.

In its sample, this clonotype was seen many times. This rearrangement joins TRBV28 to TRBJ1-3, with TRBD1 as a possible D gene (5 bases). Germline loops: CDR1 MDHEN, CDR2 SYDVKM. V was pared by 7 bases and J by 1 base, with 14 bases between. CDR3 length: 15 amino acids. The CDR3 DNA follows: TGTGCCAGCACTTCTCCACCAGGGTCTGGAAACACCATATATTTT. Its protein product is CASTSPPGSGNTIYF.

V gene TRBV27 combines with J gene TRBJ1-5; a weak D match, TRBD1 (6 bases). Germline V gene sequence: CDR1 MNHEY, CDR2 SMNVEV (reference sequence). Trimming cost V 2 bases and J 5 bases, with 10 bases left between them. The CDR3 sequence is 14 residues long. CDR3: CASSLKTGHQPQHF. CDR3 sequence (DNA): TGTGCCAGCAGTTTAAAGACAGGCCATCAGCCCCAGCATTTT.

The chain links TRBV2 to TRBJ2-1; D remains unclear. The CDR3 sequence is 17 residues long. Germline assignment: CDR1 SNHLY and CDR2 FYNNEI. The germline V and J ends were trimmed by 3 bases and 0 bases, with 15 bases remaining between them. CDR3 sequence (DNA): TGTGCCAGCAGTGAGGCTGAGGACGGAGACTCCTACAATGAGCAGTTCTTC. Its translation: CASSEAEDGDSYNEQFF.

The chain couples TRBV10-2 to TRBJ1-1; D is uncertain. Germline CDR1 WSHSY, CDR2 SAAADI. This CDR3 comprises 15 residues. With 8 bases removed from V and 0 bases from J, the gap between germline ends came to 16 bases. This chain's CDR3 is CASAEGRPMNTEAFF. DNA for the CDR3: TGCGCCAGCGCCGAAGGACGGCCCATGAACACTGAAGCTTTCTTT.

Points on this clonotype: This may be a read error: a much more frequent sequence differs by one nucleotide. The rearrangement uses TRBV11-3 and TRBJ2-3, with D tentatively TRBD1 or TRBD2 (8 bases each). This CDR3 has 20 residues. The V gene's germline CDR1 is SGHNT and CDR2 YENEEA. The CDR3 reads CVSSSSMTGARGPGLGTQYF. For the CDR3, the DNA is TGTGTCAGCAGCTCTTCTATGACAGGGGCGAGAGGACCGGGACTAGGTACGCAGTATTTT.

This clonotype has just a few counts. This rearrangement joins TRBV28 to TRBJ2-3; 9 nucleotides align to TRBD2. CDR1 and CDR2 (germline): MDHEN, SYDVKM. This CDR3 comprises 15 residues. V gave up 3 bases and J gave up 4 bases; unmatched junction bases: 5. This CDR3 reads CASSLGTSPADTQYF. The CDR3 DNA sequence: TGTGCCAGCAGTTTGGGGACTAGCCCCGCAGATACGCAGTATTTT.

This clonotype was seen a few times. This rearrangement joins TRBV2 to TRBJ2-5; D remains unclear. Germline CDR1 reads SNHLY; CDR2 reads FYNNEI. V was shortened by 7 bases and J by 2 bases, with 14 bases between the two germline ends. This CDR3 region has 14 residues. CDR3: CASTGVWMQETQYF. CDR3 DNA sequence: TGTGCCAGCACCGGAGTGTGGATGCAAGAGACCCAGTACTTC.

The chain joins TRBV10-3 to TRBJ1-1, with 11 bases identical to TRBD1. Trimming removed 7 bases from V and 4 bases from J; junction bases left unmatched: 8. Germline-derived CDR1 and CDR2 are ENHRY and SYGVKD. The length of the CDR3 is 15 residues. The CDR3 here is CAIIGQGASGTEAFF. CDR3 sequence (DNA): TGTGCCATCATTGGACAGGGGGCGTCAGGCACTGAAGCTTTCTTT.

The CDR3 here is CSARPPGWLGNEQFF. The CDR3 nucleotides are TGCAGTGCTAGACCCCCCGGGTGGCTGGGCAATGAGCAGTTCTTC. J is TRBJ2-1 and V is TRBV20-1; D not certain. The germline gives CDR1 DFQATT, CDR2 SNEGSKA (reference sequence). CDR3 length equals 15 residues. V gave up 2 bases and J gave up 6 bases, with 17 bases separating them.

The chain couples TRBV6-5 to TRBJ1-4, with unresolved D. V gave up 6 bases and J gave up 8 bases, with 19 bases separating them. The CDR3 extends over 15 amino acids. Germline V CDR1 and CDR2: MNHEY, SVGAGI. CDR3 nucleotide sequence: TGTGCCAGCAGCCCCGGACCCACTGTTTCGGAAAAACTGTTTTTT. Its translation is CASSPGPTVSEKLFF.

V gene TRBV7-3 combines with J gene TRBJ2-7, with 9 bases lining up with TRBD1. The CDR3 consists of 13 residues. With 5 bases clipped from V and 6 bases from J, the junction kept 5 bases outside the gene matches. In germline, CDR1 is SGHTA, CDR2 FQGTGA. The chain's CDR3 is CASSLRQGGEQYF. The CDR3, as DNA: TGTGCCAGCAGCCTCCGACAGGGGGGCGAGCAGTACTTC.

The chain carries TRBV28 and TRBJ1-1, with no clear D. This CDR3 is built from 13 residues. The germline V and J ends were trimmed by 2 bases and 2 bases, with 6 bases remaining between them. Germline lookup yields CDR1 MDHEN and CDR2 SYDVKM. The CDR3 here is CASSLSENTEAFF. The CDR3 nucleotides are TGTGCCAGCAGTTTAAGTGAAAACACTGAAGCTTTCTTT.

The rearrangement links TRBV28 to TRBJ1-3; TRBD1 is a possible D gene (5 bases). The V end was cut by 3 bases, the J end by 2 bases, with 14 bases between. The germline V gene encodes CDR1 MDHEN and CDR2 SYDVKM. This CDR3 has 16 residues. CDR3 nucleotides: TGTGCCAGCAGTTTGGTTTCAGGGACTCCTGGAAACACCATATATTTT. It yields the protein CASSLVSGTPGNTIYF.

There are many counts of this clonotype. The genes are TRBV7-8 and TRBJ1-4; D gene uncertain. The CDR3 length is 16 residues. The germline CDR1 and CDR2 sequences are SGHVS and FQNEAQ. Trimming removed 5 bases from V and 4 bases from J, with 17 bases in between. The CDR3 DNA follows: TGTGCCAGCAGCCCCAGTACGGGGTATCGTAATGAAAAACTGTTTTTT. This gives the protein CASSPSTGYRNEKLFF.